A single T cell receptor (beta chain) is shown here with its context. The antigen remains unidentified. These data belong to a study of T-cell memory formation after mild COVID-19. Study summary: Clustering of TCRs was largely donor specific. Overall study findings and caveats: Specificity for SARS-CoV-2 was not confirmed among the second-wave clones peaking on day 37. The study found balanced CD4/CD8 in clones contracting day 15 to 85 and a CD4+ lean in later expanders.

This CDR3 spans 13 amino acids. V lost 2 bases and J 1 base, leaving 7 bases between the germline ends. Per germline, CDR1 SQVTM and CDR2 ANQGSEA. TCRdb reprocessed the 5' RACE reads via MiXCR and lists one record per CDR3 protein. This table holds roughly 250,000 distinct CDR3 sequences, 16% found once. The material sequenced was PBMCs or a T cell subset sorted from them (not recorded which). The chain is built from TRBV29-1 and TRBJ2-3; D remains unclear. The TCR comes from a man younger than 35 who had mild COVID-19 (a few samples of this study predate the infection). Cell type and time point are not known. CDR3 in amino acids: CSVEKARTDTQYF. As DNA, the CDR3 is TGCAGCGTTGAAAAGGCGCGCACAGATACGCAGTATTTT.